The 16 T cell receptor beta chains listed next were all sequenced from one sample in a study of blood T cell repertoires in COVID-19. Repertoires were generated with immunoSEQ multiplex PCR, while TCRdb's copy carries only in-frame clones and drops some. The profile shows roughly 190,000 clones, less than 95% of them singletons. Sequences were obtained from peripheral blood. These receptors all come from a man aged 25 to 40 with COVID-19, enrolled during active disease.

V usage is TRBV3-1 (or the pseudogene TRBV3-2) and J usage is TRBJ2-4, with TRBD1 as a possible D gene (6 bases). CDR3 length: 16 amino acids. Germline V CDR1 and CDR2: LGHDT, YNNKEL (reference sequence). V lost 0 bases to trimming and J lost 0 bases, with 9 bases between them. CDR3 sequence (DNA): TGTGCCAGCAGCCAAGAAGCAGGGGTAGCCAAAAACATTCAGTACTTC. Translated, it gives CASSQEAGVAKNIQYF.

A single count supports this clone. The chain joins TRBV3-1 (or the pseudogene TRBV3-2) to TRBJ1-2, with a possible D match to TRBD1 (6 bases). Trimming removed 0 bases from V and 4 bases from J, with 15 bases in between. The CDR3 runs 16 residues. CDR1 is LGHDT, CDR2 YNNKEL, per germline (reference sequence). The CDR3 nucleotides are TGTGCCAGCAGCCAAGAAAGTCCGGGACACGCCTATGGCTACACCTTC. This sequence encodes CASSQESPGHAYGYTF.

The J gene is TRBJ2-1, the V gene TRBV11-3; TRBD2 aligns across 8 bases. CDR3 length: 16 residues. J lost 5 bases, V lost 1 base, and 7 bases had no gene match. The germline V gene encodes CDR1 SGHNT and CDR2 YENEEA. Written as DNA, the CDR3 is TGTGCCAGCAGCTTAGGAGGGACTAGAGGGAACAATGAGCAGTTCTTC. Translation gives CASSLGGTRGNNEQFF.

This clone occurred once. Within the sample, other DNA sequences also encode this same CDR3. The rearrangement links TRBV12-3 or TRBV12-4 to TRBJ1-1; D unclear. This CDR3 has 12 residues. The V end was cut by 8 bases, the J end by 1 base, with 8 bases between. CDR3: CASSRGNTEAFF. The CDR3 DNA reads TGTGCCAGCTCTCGGGGGAACACTGAAGCTTTCTTT.

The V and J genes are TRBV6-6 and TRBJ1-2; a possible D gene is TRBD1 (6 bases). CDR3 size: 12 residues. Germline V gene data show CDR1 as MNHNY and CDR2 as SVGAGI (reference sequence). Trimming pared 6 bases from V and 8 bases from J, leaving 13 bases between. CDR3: CASRPAGAGYTF. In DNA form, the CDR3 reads TGTGCCAGCAGGCCCGCGGGGGCCGGCTACACCTTC.

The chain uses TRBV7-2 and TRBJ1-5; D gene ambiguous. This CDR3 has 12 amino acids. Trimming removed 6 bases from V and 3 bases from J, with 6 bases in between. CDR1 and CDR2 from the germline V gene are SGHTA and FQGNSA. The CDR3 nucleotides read TGTGCCAGCAGGCTGGCCAATCAGCCCCAGCATTTT. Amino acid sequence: CASRLANQPQHF.

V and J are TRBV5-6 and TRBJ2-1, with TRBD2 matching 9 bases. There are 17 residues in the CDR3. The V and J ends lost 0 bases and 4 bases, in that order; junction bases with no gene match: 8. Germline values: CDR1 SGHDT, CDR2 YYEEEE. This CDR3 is CASSLVGERGAYNEQFF. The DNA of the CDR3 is TGTGCCAGCAGCTTGGTGGGAGAGCGGGGGGCTTACAATGAGCAGTTCTTC.

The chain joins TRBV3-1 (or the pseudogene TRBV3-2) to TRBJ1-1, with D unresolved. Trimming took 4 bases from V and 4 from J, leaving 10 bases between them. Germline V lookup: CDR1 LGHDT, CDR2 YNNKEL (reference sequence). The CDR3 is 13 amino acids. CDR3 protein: CASSRAVSTEAFF. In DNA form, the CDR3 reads TGTGCCAGCAGCCGCGCGGTCTCCACTGAAGCTTTCTTT.

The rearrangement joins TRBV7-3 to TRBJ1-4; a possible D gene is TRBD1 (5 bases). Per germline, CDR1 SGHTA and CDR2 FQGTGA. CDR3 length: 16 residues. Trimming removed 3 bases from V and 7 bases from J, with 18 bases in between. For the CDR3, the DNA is TGTGCCAGCAGCTTGGGGTGGGGCTGGCCAGGTGAAAAACTGTTTTTT. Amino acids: CASSLGWGWPGEKLFF.

This chain's CDR3 is CAWAPPGQNTDTQYF. The DNA for the CDR3 is TGTGCCTGGGCCCCCCCGGGACAAAACACAGATACGCAGTATTTT. This chain uses TRBV30 with TRBJ2-3, with D maybe TRBD1 (6 bases). The V and J ends lost 5 bases and 2 bases respectively, with 17 bases between them. CDR1 and CDR2 (germline): GTSNPN, SVGIG (reference sequence). The CDR3 has 15 residues. Together with reference TRBV30 and TRBJ2-3, the CDR3 gives the full variable domain: SQTIHQWPATLVQPVGSPLSLECTVEGTSNPNLYWYRQAAGRGLQLLFYSVGIGQISSEVPQNLSASRPQDRQFILSSKKLLLSDSGFYLCAWAPPGQNTDTQYFGPGTRLTVL.

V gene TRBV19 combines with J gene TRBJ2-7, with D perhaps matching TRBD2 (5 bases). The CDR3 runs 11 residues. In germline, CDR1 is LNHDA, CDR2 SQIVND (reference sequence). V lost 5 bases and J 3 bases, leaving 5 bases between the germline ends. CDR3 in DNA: TGTGCCAGTAGTGACTACTACGAGCAGTACTTC. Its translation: CASSDYYEQYF.

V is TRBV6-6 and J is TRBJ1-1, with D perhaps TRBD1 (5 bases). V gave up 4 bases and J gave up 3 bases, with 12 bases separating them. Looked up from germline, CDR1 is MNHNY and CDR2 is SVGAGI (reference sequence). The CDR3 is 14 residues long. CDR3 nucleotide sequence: TGTGCCAGCAGTTCTAATAGGGGTGACACTGAAGCTTTCTTT. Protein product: CASSSNRGDTEAFF.

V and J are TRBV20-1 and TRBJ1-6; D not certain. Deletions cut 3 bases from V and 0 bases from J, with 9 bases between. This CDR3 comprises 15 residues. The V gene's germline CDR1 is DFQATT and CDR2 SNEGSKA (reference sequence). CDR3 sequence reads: CSASSESSYNSPLHF. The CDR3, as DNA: TGCAGTGCTAGTTCGGAGAGCTCCTATAATTCACCCCTCCACTTT.

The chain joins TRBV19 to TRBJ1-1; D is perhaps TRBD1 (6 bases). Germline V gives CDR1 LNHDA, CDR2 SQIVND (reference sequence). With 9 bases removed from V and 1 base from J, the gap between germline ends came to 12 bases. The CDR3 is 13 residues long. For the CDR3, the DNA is TGTGCCAGGACTAAAGGGGGGAACACTGAAGCTTTCTTT. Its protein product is CARTKGGNTEAFF.

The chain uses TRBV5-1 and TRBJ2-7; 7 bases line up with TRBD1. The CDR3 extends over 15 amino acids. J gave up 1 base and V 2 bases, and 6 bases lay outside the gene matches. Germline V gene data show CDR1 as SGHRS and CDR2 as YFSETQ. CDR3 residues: CASSLGQAISYEQYF. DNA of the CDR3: TGCGCCAGCAGCTTAGGACAGGCTATTTCCTACGAGCAGTACTTC.

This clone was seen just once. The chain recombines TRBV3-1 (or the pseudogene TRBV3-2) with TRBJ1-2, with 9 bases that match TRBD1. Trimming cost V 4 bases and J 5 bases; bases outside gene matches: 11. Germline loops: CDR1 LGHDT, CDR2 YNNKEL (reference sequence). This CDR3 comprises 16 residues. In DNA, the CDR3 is TGTGCCAGCAGCCTTCAACCGGGACAGGGCCTTTATGGCTACACCTTC. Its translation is CASSLQPGQGLYGYTF.